This record covers a single T cell receptor beta chain. The target antigen is unknown. This specimen belongs to a study of T cell responses to AZD1222 COVID-19 vaccine. Whole-study results and caveats: Baseline antibody screening turned up just six seropositive AZD1222 recipients.

The CDR3 contains 16 residues. The germline V and J ends were trimmed by 4 bases and 3 bases, with 15 bases remaining between them. Germline V lookup: CDR1 MGHRA, CDR2 YSYEKL. This table comes from immunoSEQ multiplex PCR, and its TCRdb copy is limited to in-frame clones, with some not included. The repertoire holds some 130,000 clones, with approximately 92% as singletons. This chain uses TRBV4-1 with TRBJ2-2; maybe TRBD1 (6 bases). The clonotype comes from an adult who received the AZD1222 COVID-19 vaccine. Here the sequenced sample was peripheral blood, taken 28 days after the second AZD1222 dose. The CDR3 protein is CASSRTPGADTGELFF. The CDR3 bases are TGCGCCAGCAGCCGAACCCCAGGGGCGGACACCGGGGAGCTGTTTTTT.